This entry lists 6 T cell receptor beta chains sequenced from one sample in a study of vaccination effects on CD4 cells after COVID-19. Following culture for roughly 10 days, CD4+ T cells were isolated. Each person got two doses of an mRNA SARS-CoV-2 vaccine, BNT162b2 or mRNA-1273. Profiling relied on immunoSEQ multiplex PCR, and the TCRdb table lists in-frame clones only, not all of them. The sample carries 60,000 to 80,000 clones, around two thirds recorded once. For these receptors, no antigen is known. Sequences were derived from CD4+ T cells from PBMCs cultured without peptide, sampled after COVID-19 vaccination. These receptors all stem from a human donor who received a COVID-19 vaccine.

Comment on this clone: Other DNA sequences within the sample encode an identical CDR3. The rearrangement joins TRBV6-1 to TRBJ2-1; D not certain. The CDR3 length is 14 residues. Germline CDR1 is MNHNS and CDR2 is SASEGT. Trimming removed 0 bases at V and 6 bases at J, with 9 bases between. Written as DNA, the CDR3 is TGTGCCAGCAGTGAAGCAGGACGGTCCAATGAGCAGTTCTTC. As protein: CASSEAGRSNEQFF.

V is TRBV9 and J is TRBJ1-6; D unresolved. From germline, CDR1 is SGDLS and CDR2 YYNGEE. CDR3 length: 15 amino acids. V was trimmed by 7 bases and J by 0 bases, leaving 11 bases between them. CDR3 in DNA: TGTGCCAGCGGTCGGGAGAGCTCCTATAATTCACCCCTCCACTTT. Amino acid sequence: CASGRESSYNSPLHF.

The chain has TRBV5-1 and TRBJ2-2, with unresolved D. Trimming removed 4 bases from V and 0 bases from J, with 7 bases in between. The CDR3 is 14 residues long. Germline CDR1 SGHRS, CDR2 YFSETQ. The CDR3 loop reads CASSDYPNTGELFF. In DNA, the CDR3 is TGCGCCAGCAGCGATTATCCGAACACCGGGGAGCTGTTTTTT.

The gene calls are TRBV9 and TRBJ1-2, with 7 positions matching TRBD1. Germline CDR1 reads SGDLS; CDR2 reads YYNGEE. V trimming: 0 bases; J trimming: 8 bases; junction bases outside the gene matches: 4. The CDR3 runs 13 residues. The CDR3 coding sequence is TGTGCCAGCAGCGTAGTACAGGGGAGGGGCTACACCTTC. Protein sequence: CASSVVQGRGYTF.

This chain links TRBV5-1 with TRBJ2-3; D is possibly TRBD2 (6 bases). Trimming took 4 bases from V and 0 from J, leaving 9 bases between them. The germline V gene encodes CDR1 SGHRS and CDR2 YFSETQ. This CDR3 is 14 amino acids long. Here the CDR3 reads CASSDGLSTDTQYF. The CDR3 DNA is TGCGCCAGCAGCGACGGACTAAGCACAGATACGCAGTATTTT.

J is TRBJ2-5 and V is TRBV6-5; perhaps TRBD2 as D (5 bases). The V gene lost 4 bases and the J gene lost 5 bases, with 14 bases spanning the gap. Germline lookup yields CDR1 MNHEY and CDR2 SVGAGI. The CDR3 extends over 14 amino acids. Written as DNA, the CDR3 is TGTGCCAGCAGTTCTCCGGGATCTATGGAGACCCAGTACTTC. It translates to CASSSPGSMETQYF.